A single sample is the source of the 9 T cell receptor beta chains below, sequenced in a study of Tregs in tolerant kidney transplant recipients. Profiling relied on immunoSEQ multiplex PCR, and the TCRdb table lists in-frame clones only, not all of them. The ten most abundant clones cover roughly 7.5% of a sample with about 30,000 clones. The source material was CD8+ T cells from blood, sampled before the transplant. These receptors all come from a human donor who received a combined kidney and bone marrow transplant.

On this clone: The DNA ends 3 residues before the CDR3 does, and the rest of the CDR3 is filled in from the germline J gene. V gene TRBV6-2 or TRBV6-3 combines with J gene TRBJ2-7, with D unclear. V was shortened by 2 bases and J by 2 bases, with 13 bases between the two germline ends. Germline CDR1 and CDR2: MNHEY and SVGEGT. The CDR3 contains 15 residues. The CDR3 bases that were read are TGTGCCAGCAGTTACCGGTGGCAGGTGACCTACGAG. Translated: CASSYRWQVTYE. The whole CDR3 reads CASSYRWQVTYEQYF.

About this clone itself: The read gets to within 3 residues of the CDR3 end, and the germline J gene fills in the rest. V usage is TRBV6-1 and J usage is TRBJ2-7, with 12 positions matching TRBD2. The CDR3 extends over 15 amino acids. V lost 2 bases to trimming and J lost 2 bases; unmatched junction nucleotides: 1. Germline V gene lookup returns CDR1 MNHNS and CDR2 SASEGT. The CDR3 bases that were read are TGTGCCAGCAGTGAATGGACTAGCGGGACCTACGAG. Translated, it gives CASSEWTSGTYE. The CDR3 reads in full as CASSEWTSGTYEQYF.

As to this clone: The read terminates 3 residues before the CDR3 end, so the remaining end is supplied by the germline J gene. The chain combines TRBV19 with TRBJ1-1; unclear D gene. Trimming took off 5 bases at V and 5 bases at J, with 6 bases between the two ends. CDR3 length equals 11 residues. The germline V gene has CDR1 LNHDA and CDR2 SQIVND (reference sequence). The CDR3 protein is CASSARTEAFF. The part of the CDR3 DNA that was read is TGTGCCAGTAGTGCGAGAACTGAA.

This CDR3 is CASSQGDGLFEQYF. The sequenced part of the CDR3 DNA is TGTGCCAGCAGCCAGGGGGACGGACTCTTCGAG. V and J are TRBV9 and TRBJ2-7; 7 positions match TRBD1. The read stops 3 residues short of the end of the CDR3; the missing end is completed from the germline J gene. The CDR3 length is 14 residues. Looked up from germline, CDR1 is SGDLS and CDR2 is YYNGEE. V lost 4 bases to trimming and J lost 6 bases; unmatched junction nucleotides: 10.

Details on this clone: With the read ending 3 residues before the CDR3 end, the germline J gene is used to fill in that end. The V call is TRBV2, the J call TRBJ2-2; no firm D call. Germline assignment: CDR1 SNHLY and CDR2 FYNNEI. The CDR3 has 14 amino acids. Trimming shortened V by 10 bases and J by 3 bases, and 15 bases separated the two germline ends. CDR3 in amino acids: CAIRLPPDTGELFF. The covered CDR3 bases are TGTGCCATCCGATTACCCCCAGACACCGGGGAG.

Concerning this clone: From the germline J gene comes the end of the CDR3, since the read stops 3 residues before it. The V call is TRBV19, the J call TRBJ1-6; no clear D. V lost 3 bases and J 3 bases, leaving 6 bases between the germline ends. Per germline, CDR1 LNHDA and CDR2 SQIVND (reference sequence). The CDR3 is 14 residues long. The sequenced CDR3 bases are TGTGCCAGTAGTATTAGCATCTATAATTCACCC. This translates into CASSISIYNSP. The whole CDR3 protein is CASSISIYNSPLHF.

Regarding this clone: Read data end 3 residues before the CDR3 end; the end is taken from the germline J gene. This sequence joins TRBV6-2 or TRBV6-3 and TRBJ1-1; D is perhaps TRBD1 (5 bases). The CDR3 extends over 13 amino acids. Looked up from germline, CDR1 is MNHEY and CDR2 is SVGEGT. The CDR3 reads CASIQNGAEEAFF. Incomplete CDR3 DNA: TGTGCCAGCATCCAAAATGGGGCAGAGGAA.

A note on this clone: The read stops 3 residues short of the end of the CDR3; the missing end is completed from the germline J gene. The chain couples TRBV7-8 to TRBJ2-1, with 8 bases lining up with TRBD1. CDR3 length equals 16 residues. Germline CDR1 reads SGHVS; CDR2 reads FQNEAQ. Losses at the gene ends were 0 bases for V and 8 bases for J; bases not matched to a gene: 9. The CDR3 region is CASSLAGGSQGDEQFF. The DNA read from the CDR3 is TGTGCCAGCAGCTTAGCGGGCGGCTCACAGGGGGATGAG.

With respect to this clone: The CDR3 extends 3 residues past the end of the read, so its final part is completed from the germline J gene. V and J are TRBV7-2 and TRBJ2-7; 9 bases match TRBD1. V lost 5 bases, J lost 2 bases, and 4 bases stayed unmatched. Germline V gene lookup returns CDR1 SGHTA and CDR2 FQGNSA. This CDR3 spans 14 amino acids. This CDR3 is CASSPGQGAYEQYF. CDR3 DNA, as far as it was read: TGTGCCAGCAGCCCGGGACAGGGTGCCTACGAG.